These 20 T cell receptor beta chains were all obtained from the same sample, sequenced in a study of CD8 T cells in ankylosing spondylitis. TCRdb re-called the 5' RACE reads through MiXCR, storing one row per CDR3 protein. The sample carries tens of thousands of distinct CDR3 sequences, under 13% recorded once. The sequencing sample was made of blood, either unsorted or a sorted T cell fraction (not recorded which). Receptor source: a male donor with ankylosing spondylitis or in good health (not recorded which).

This clonotype was counted a few times. This chain uses TRBV6-2 or TRBV6-3 with TRBJ2-1, with 9 bases aligning to TRBD2. Trimming removed 6 bases from V and 5 bases from J; junction bases left unmatched: 11. Germline values: CDR1 MNHEY, CDR2 SVGEGT. The length of the CDR3 is 16 residues. As DNA, the CDR3 is TGTGCCAGCAGAGCTGGAGGGAGCGGGAGGAACAATGAGCAGTTCTTC. Its translation is CASRAGGSGRNNEQFF.

This clonotype was found a few times. The J gene is TRBJ1-1, the V gene TRBV4-1, with a weak D call TRBD1 (5 bases). This CDR3 spans 15 amino acids. The V end was cut by 0 bases, the J end by 0 bases, with 8 bases between. Germline V gene sequence: CDR1 MGHRA, CDR2 YSYEKL. The CDR3 region has the DNA TGCGCCAGCAGCCAAGAAACCAGGGTGAACACTGAAGCTTTCTTT. Translation: CASSQETRVNTEAFF.

Ten or more counts support this clonotype. The genes are TRBV18 and TRBJ2-2; TRBD2 agrees at 7 bases. The CDR3 is 18 amino acids. Germline V gene sequence: CDR1 KGHSH, CDR2 LQKENI. The V segment lost 0 bases and the J segment 0 bases; nucleotides outside the gene matches: 7. The CDR3 nucleotides read TGTGCCAGCTCACCACCGCCCGGGAGGCGAGCGAACACCGGGGAGCTGTTTTTT. Amino acids: CASSPPPGRRANTGELFF. Complete variable domain (other parts from reference TRBV18 and TRBJ2-2): NAGVMQNPRHLVRRRGQEARLRCSPMKGHSHVYWYRQLPEEGLKFMVYLQKENIIDESGMPKERFSAEFPKEGPSILRIQQVVRGDSAAYFCASSPPPGRRANTGELFFGEGSRLTVL.

This clonotype was observed a few times. The chain carries TRBV20-1 and TRBJ1-5; tentatively, D is TRBD1 (5 bases). The CDR3 has 16 residues. Trimming pared 1 base from V and 0 bases from J, leaving 13 bases between. CDR1 is DFQATT, CDR2 SNEGSKA, per germline (reference sequence). The CDR3 here is CSARGTRDNSNQPQHF. CDR3 DNA sequence: TGCAGTGCTAGAGGGACCAGGGATAATAGCAATCAGCCCCAGCATTTT.

This clonotype was detected ten times or more. This chain uses TRBV7-9 with TRBJ2-1; unclear D gene. Trimming removed 4 bases at V and 3 bases at J, with 13 bases between. The CDR3 runs 15 residues. Germline loops: CDR1 SEHNR, CDR2 FQNEAQ (reference sequence). CDR3 coding DNA: TGTGCCAGCAGCTCACCTAGTTCCCTCTACAATGAGCAGTTCTTC. Protein sequence: CASSSPSSLYNEQFF.

There are many counts of this clonotype. The J gene is TRBJ2-1, the V gene TRBV10-3; D remains unclear. CDR3 length: 14 amino acids. With 3 bases removed from V and 6 bases from J, the gap between germline ends came to 12 bases. Germline CDR1 and CDR2: ENHRY and SYGVKD. Here the CDR3 DNA reads TGTGCCATCAGTGAATTTGGGCCCCTCAATGAGCAGTTCTTC. This codes for CAISEFGPLNEQFF.

This clonotype was found many times. A read error may produce the germline difference seen at one junction end. The chain combines TRBV7-7 with TRBJ2-7; possibly TRBD2 for D (6 bases). The CDR3 consists of 15 residues. Germline V gives CDR1 SSHAT, CDR2 FNYEAQ (reference sequence). Here the CDR3 DNA reads TGTGCTAGCAGCCCACTCGGGGGTCGGATATACGAGCAGTACTTC. The encoded protein is CASSPLGGRIYEQYF.

This clonotype was picked up many times. The rearrangement uses TRBV18 and TRBJ1-1; unclear D gene. The CDR3 runs 13 residues. Trimming cost V 2 bases and J 4 bases, with 8 bases left between them. Germline lookup yields CDR1 KGHSH and CDR2 LQKENI. CDR3 sequence reads: CASSPAGITEAFF. The CDR3 nucleotides are TGTGCCAGCTCACCAGCAGGTATCACTGAAGCTTTCTTT.

This clonotype was observed many times. The chain recombines TRBV25-1 with TRBJ2-7, with D possibly TRBD2 on 6 matching bases. V lost 0 bases to trimming and J lost 4 bases, with 19 bases between them. The CDR3 contains 17 residues. CDR1 is MGHDK and CDR2 is SYGVNS in the germline V gene. The CDR3 is CASSEYTTVTGAYEQYF. DNA of the CDR3: TGTGCCAGCAGTGAATATACCACAGTAACGGGAGCGTACGAGCAGTACTTC.

A few counts support this clonotype. The chain carries TRBV5-4 and TRBJ1-1; 7 nucleotides agree with TRBD1. This CDR3 contains 14 residues. CDR1 SGHNT and CDR2 YYREEE come from the germline V gene (reference sequence). With V trimmed by 4 bases and J by 1 base, 4 bases remained unmatched. The CDR3 region is CASSNRDRNTEAFF. In DNA form, the CDR3 reads TGTGCCAGCAGCAACCGGGACAGGAACACTGAAGCTTTCTTT. Full variable domain (missing parts from reference TRBV5-4 and TRBJ1-1): ETGVTQSPTHLIKTRGQQVTLRCSSQSGHNTVSWYQQALGQGPQFIFQYYREEENGRGNFPPRFSGLQFPNYSSELNVNALELDDSALYLCASSNRDRNTEAFFGQGTRLTVV.

This clonotype was observed at least ten times. The chain recombines TRBV29-1 with TRBJ2-2, with D uncertain. V was trimmed by 7 bases and J by 0 bases, leaving 9 bases between them. The CDR3 has 13 amino acids. Germline CDR1 and CDR2: SQVTM and ANQGSEA. This CDR3 is CSALVPNTGELFF. Here the CDR3 DNA reads TGCAGCGCCCTGGTACCGAACACCGGGGAGCTGTTTTTT.

This chain links TRBV5-1 with TRBJ2-1, with D possibly being TRBD2 (5 bases). Germline CDR1 reads SGHRS; CDR2 reads YFSETQ. There are 13 residues in the CDR3. Between the trimmed V and J ends, which lost 4 bases and 4 bases, there was a span of 9 bases. CDR3 sequence: CASSKDSYNEQFF. Written as DNA, the CDR3 is TGCGCCAGCAGCAAGGACTCGTACAATGAGCAGTTCTTC.

Many counts were recorded for this clonotype. The J gene is TRBJ1-4, the V gene TRBV20-1; TRBD1 is a possible D gene (6 bases). Germline-derived CDR1 and CDR2 are DFQATT and SNEGSKA (reference sequence). This CDR3 has 14 amino acids. Trimming pared 6 bases from V and 2 bases from J, leaving 13 bases between. DNA of the CDR3: TGCAGTGCCCCTCAGGGGACGACTAATGAAAAACTGTTTTTT. It specifies CSAPQGTTNEKLFF.

In this sample, this clonotype turned up many times. V gene TRBV4-2 combines with J gene TRBJ1-6, with 9 bases matching TRBD1. The CDR3 is 15 amino acids. The V and J ends lost 2 bases and 7 bases, in that order; junction bases with no gene match: 3. Germline-derived CDR1 and CDR2 are LGHNA and YNFKEQ. CDR3 nucleotide sequence: TGTGCCAGCAGCCAATCAGGGACAGGGAATTCACCCCTCCACTTT. Translation: CASSQSGTGNSPLHF.

As concerns this clonotype: At one end the junction does not follow the germline gene, possibly because of a read error. The rearrangement joins TRBV5-1 to TRBJ2-3; 8 bases are shared with TRBD1. Germline values: CDR1 SGHRS, CDR2 YFSETQ. This CDR3 has 13 residues. The CDR3 is CASSLQGTGTQYF. In DNA, the CDR3 is TGCGCCAGCAGCTTGCAGGGGACAGGTACGCAGTATTTT.

This clonotype was found many times. The chain recombines TRBV4-3 with TRBJ2-3; 11 positions match TRBD2. Germline loops: CDR1 LGHNA, CDR2 YSLEER. CDR3 length: 16 residues. V trimming: 0 bases; J trimming: 6 bases; junction bases outside the gene matches: 5. This chain's CDR3 is CASSQDLAGGSDTQYF. CDR3 coding DNA: TGCGCCAGCAGCCAAGATCTAGCGGGAGGTAGCGATACGCAGTATTTT.

This clonotype showed up many times. The rearrangement uses TRBV10-3 and TRBJ2-5, with TRBD1 matching 7 bases. V shed 3 bases, J shed 5 bases, and the junction held 9 bases outside the gene matches. Per germline, CDR1 ENHRY and CDR2 SYGVKD. The CDR3 runs 15 residues. The CDR3 reads CAISDHRGGYETQYF. CDR3 DNA: TGTGCCATCAGTGACCACAGGGGCGGTTATGAGACCCAGTACTTC.

Ten or more counts support this clonotype. CDR3 DNA sequence: TGTGCCAGCAGTTCGAACAGCCACTACGAGCAGTACTTC. This sequence encodes CASSSNSHYEQYF. The chain joins TRBV12-3 or TRBV12-4 to TRBJ2-7; D gene ambiguous. This CDR3 has 13 amino acids. V was clipped by 4 bases and J by 3 bases, with 10 bases between them.

This clonotype was observed many times. The chain employs TRBV7-2 and TRBJ2-5; D is ambiguous. The germline gives CDR1 SGHTA, CDR2 FQGNSA. The germline V and J ends were trimmed by 5 bases and 1 base, with 2 bases remaining between them. The CDR3 is 11 residues long. The CDR3 here is CASSIQETQYF. The CDR3 region has the DNA TGTGCCAGCAGCATCCAAGAGACCCAGTACTTC.

This clonotype has a count of ten or more. This chain connects TRBV11-1 to TRBJ2-1; the match to TRBD1 covers 9 bases. The CDR3 sequence is 17 residues long. Trimming cost V 5 bases and J 7 bases; bases outside gene matches: 15. Germline values: CDR1 SGHAT, CDR2 FQDESV (reference sequence). The CDR3 loop is CASSPGTGTGWGNEQFF. In DNA form, the CDR3 reads TGTGCCAGCAGCCCAGGGACAGGGACAGGGTGGGGAAATGAGCAGTTCTTC.